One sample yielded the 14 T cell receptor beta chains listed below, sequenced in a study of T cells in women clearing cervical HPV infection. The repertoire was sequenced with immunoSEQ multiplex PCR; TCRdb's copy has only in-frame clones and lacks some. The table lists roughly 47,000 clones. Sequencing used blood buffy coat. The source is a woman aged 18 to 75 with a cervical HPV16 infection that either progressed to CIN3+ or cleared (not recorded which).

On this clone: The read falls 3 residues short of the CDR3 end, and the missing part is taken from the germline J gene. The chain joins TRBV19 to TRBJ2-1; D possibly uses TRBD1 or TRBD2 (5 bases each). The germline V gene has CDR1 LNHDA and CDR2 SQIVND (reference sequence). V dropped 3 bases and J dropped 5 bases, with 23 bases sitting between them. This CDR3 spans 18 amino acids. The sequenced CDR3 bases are TGTGCCAGTAGTATGGGGAGCCAGCGTAGGGGCCCCCACAATGAG. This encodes CASSMGSQRRGPHNE. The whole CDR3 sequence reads CASSMGSQRRGPHNEQFF.

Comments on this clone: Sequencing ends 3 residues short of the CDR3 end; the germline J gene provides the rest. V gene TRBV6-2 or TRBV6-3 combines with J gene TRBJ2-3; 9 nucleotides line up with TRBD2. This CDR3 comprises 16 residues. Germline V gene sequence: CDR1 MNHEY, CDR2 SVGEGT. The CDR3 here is CASSSSRLAAKETQYF. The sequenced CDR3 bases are TGTGCCAGCAGTTCCTCCAGACTAGCGGCTAAAGAGACG.

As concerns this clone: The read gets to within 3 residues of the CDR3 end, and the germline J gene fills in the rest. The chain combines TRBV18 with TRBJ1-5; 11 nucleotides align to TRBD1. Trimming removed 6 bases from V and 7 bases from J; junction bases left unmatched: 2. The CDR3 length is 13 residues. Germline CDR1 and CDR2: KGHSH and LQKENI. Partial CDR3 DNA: TGTGCCAGCTCTGGGACAGGGGGGCAGCCC. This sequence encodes CASSGTGGQP. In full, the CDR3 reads CASSGTGGQPQHF.

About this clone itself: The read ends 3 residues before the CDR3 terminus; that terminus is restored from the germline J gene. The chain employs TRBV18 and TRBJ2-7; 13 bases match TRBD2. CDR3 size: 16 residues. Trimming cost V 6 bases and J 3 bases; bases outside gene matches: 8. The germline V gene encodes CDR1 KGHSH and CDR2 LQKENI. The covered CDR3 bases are TGTGCCAGCTCGCGGACTAGCGGGGGTGTGGTCTACGAG. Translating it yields CASSRTSGGVVYE. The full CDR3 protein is CASSRTSGGVVYEQYF.

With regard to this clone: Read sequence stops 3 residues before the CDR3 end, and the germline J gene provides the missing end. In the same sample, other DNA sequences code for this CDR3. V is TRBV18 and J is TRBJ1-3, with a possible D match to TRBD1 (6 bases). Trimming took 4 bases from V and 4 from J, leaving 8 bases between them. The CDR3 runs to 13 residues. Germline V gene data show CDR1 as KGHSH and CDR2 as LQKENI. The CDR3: CASSLDRGNTIYF. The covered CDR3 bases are TGTGCCAGCTCACTGGACAGAGGAAACACC.

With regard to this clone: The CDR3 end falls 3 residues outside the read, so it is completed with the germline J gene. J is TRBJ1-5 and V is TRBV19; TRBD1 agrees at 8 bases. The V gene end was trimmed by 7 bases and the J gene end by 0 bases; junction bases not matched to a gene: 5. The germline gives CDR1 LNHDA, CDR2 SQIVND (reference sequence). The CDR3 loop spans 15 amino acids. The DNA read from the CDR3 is TGTGCCAGTACCACCACAGGGGGTAGCAATCAGCCC. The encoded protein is CASTTTGGSNQP. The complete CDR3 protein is CASTTTGGSNQPQHF.

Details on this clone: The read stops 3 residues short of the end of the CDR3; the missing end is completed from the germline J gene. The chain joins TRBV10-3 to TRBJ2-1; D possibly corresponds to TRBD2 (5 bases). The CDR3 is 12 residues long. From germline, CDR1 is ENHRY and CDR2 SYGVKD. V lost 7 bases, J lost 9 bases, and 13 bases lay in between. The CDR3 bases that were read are TGTGCCATCAACGGGGTCGGTGCTGAG. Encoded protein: CAINGVGAE. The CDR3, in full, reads CAINGVGAEQFF.

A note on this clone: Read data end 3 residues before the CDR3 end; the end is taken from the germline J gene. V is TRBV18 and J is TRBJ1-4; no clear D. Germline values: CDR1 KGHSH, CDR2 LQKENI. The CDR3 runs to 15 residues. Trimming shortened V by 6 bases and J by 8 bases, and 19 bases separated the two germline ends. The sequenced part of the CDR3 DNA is TGTGCCAGCTCTTACCAAAACAAGGGTTGGGAAAAA. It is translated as CASSYQNKGWEK. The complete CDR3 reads CASSYQNKGWEKLFF.

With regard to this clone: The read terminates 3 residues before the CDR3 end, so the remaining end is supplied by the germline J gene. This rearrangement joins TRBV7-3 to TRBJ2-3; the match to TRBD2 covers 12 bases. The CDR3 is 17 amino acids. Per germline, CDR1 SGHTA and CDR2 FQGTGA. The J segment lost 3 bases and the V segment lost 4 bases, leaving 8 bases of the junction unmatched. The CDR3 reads CASSSSPGTSGTDTQYF. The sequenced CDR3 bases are TGTGCCAGCAGCTCCAGCCCCGGGACTAGCGGGACAGATACG.

The CDR3 region is CSAVGTSGSYEQFF. The sequenced part of the CDR3 DNA is TGCAGCGCTGTTGGGACTAGCGGGAGTTATGAG. V and J are TRBV29-1 and TRBJ2-1; TRBD2 aligns across 14 bases. The read ends 3 residues before the CDR3 terminus; that terminus is restored from the germline J gene. The CDR3 runs to 14 residues. The trim removed 7 bases at V and 8 bases at J, leaving 7 bases unmatched. CDR1 is SQVTM, CDR2 ANQGSEA, per germline.

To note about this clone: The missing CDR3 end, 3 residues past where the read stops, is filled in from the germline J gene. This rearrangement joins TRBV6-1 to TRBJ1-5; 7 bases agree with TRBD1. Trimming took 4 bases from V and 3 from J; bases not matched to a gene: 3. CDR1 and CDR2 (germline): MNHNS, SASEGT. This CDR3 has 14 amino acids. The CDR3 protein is CASSGDSPNQPQHF. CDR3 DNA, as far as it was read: TGTGCCAGCAGTGGGGACAGCCCCAATCAGCCC.

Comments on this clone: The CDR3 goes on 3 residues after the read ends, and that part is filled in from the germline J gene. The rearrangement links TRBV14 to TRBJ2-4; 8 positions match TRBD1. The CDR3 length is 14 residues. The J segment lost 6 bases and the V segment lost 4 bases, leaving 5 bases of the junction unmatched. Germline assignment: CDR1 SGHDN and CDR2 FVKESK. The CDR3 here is CASSLQGARNIQYF. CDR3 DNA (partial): TGTGCCAGCAGCCTCCAGGGGGCCCGAAACATT. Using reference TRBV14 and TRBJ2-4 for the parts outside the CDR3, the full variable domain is EAGVTQFPSHSVIEKGQTVTLRCDPISGHDNLYWYRRVMGKEIKFLLHFVKESKQDESGMPNNRFLAERTGGTYSTLKVQPAELEDSGVYFCASSLQGARNIQYFGAGTRLSVL.

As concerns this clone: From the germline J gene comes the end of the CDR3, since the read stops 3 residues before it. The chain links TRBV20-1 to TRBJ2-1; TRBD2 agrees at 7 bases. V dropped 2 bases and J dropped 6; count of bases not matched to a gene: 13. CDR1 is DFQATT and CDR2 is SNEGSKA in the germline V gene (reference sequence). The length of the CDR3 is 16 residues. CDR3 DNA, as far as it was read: TGCAGTGCTAGACCCATCAGCGGGATCGCGCCCAATGAG. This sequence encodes CSARPISGIAPNE. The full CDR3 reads CSARPISGIAPNEQFF.

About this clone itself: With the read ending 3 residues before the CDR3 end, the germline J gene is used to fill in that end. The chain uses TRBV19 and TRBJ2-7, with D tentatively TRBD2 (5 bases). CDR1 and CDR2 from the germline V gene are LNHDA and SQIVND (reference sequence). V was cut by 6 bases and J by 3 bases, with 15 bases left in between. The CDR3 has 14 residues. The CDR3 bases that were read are TGTGCCAGTAGCTTGGCGCAGGACTTCTACGAG. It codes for CASSLAQDFYE. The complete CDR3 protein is CASSLAQDFYEQYF.